This TCR beta chain was profiled in a study of cytomegalovirus exposure and HLA in healthy donors. Study results and caveats: A later analysis found that most CMV-associated TCR beta chains appeared HLA-restricted. CMV serostatus was the sole immune exposure information available.

As regards this clone: Its antigen is undetermined.

CDR3 length: 16 amino acids. CDR1 and CDR2 (germline): LNHDA, SQIVND (reference sequence). The junction had 8 bases not matched to a gene; V was cut back by 3 bases and J by 8 bases. Primers for the PCR totalled 60 Vbeta and 13 Jbeta. Using immunoSEQ multiplex PCR, the repertoire was profiled, and TCRdb retains in-frame clones only, with some absent. The sample shows under 150,000 clones, about four fifths of them seen only once. The rearrangement joins TRBV19 to TRBJ2-1; 12 nucleotides align to TRBD2. The sequencing input was PBMCs. The source of this sequence is a female donor in good health and CMV-seronegative. The CDR3 sequence is CASSMSTSGRRDEQFF. DNA for the CDR3: TGTGCCAGTAGTATGTCGACTAGCGGGAGAAGGGATGAGCAGTTCTTC.